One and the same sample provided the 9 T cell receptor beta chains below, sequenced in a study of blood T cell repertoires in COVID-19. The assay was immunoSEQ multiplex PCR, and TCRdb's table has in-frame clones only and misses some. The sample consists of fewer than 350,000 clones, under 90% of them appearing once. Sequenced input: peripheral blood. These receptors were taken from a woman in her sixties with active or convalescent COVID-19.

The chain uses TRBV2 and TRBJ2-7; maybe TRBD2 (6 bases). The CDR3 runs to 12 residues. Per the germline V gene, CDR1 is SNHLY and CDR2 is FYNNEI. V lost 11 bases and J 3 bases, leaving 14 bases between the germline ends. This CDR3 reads CALSGTHYEQYF. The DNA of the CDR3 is TGTGCCCTCTCCGGGACTCACTACGAGCAGTACTTC.

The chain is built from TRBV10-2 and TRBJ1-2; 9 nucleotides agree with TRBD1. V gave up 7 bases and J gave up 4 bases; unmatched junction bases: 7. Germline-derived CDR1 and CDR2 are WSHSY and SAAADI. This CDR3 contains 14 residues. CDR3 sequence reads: CASKGQGIIYGYTF. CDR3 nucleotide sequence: TGCGCCAGCAAGGGACAGGGCATAATCTATGGCTACACCTTC.

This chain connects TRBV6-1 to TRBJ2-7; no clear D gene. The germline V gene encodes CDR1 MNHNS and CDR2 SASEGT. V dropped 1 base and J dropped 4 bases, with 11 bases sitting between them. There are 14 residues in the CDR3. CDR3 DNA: TGTGCCAGCAGTGAAGGGCCACAGAAGTACGAGCAGTACTTC. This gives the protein CASSEGPQKYEQYF.

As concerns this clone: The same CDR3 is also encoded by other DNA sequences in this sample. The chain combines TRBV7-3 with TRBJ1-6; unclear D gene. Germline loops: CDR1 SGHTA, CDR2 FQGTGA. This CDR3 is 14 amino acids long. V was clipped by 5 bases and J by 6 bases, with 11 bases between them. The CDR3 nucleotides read TGTGCCAGCAGCCTTAACCGGGGTAATTCACCCCTCCACTTT. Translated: CASSLNRGNSPLHF.

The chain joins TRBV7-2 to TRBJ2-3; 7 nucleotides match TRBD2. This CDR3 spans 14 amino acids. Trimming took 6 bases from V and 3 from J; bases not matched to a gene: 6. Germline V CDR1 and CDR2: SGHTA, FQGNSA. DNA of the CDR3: TGTGCCAGCAGGTTCCAGGGAGGGACAGATACGCAGTATTTT. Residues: CASRFQGGTDTQYF.

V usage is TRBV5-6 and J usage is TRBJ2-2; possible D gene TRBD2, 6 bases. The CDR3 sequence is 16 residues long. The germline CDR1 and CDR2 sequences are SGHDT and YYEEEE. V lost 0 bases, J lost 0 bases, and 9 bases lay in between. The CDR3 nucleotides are TGTGCCAGCAGCTTGGGGGGAGGCGCGAACACCGGGGAGCTGTTTTTT. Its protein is CASSLGGGANTGELFF.

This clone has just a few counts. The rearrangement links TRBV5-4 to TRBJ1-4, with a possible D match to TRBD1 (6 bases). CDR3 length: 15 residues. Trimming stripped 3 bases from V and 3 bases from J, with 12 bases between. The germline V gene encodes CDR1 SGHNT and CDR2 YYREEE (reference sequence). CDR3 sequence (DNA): TGTGCCAGCAGCTCCGACGGGGGGCCTAATGAAAAACTGTTTTTT. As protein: CASSSDGGPNEKLFF.

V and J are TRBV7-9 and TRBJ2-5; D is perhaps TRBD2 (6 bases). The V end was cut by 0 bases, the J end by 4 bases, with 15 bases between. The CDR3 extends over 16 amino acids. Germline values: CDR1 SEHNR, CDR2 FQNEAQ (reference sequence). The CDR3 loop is CASSLAGGPARETQYF. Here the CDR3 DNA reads TGTGCCAGCAGCTTAGCCGGGGGTCCTGCCCGAGAGACCCAGTACTTC.

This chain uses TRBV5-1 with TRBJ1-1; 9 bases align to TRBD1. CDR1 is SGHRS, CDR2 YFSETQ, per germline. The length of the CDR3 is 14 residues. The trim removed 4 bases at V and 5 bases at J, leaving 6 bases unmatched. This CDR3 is CASSATGGFTEAFF. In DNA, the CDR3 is TGCGCCAGCAGCGCCACAGGGGGCTTTACTGAAGCTTTCTTT. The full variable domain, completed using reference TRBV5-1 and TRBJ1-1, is KAGVTQTPRYLIKTRGQQVTLSCSPISGHRSVSWYQQTPGQGLQFLFEYFSETQRNKGNFPGRFSGRQFSNSRSEMNVSTLELGDSALYLCASSATGGFTEAFFGQGTRLTVV.